The 13 T cell receptor beta chains given below trace back to one sample, sequenced in a study of graft-versus-host responses after intestinal transplantation. The table came from immunoSEQ multiplex PCR; TCRdb's copy has only in-frame clones and leaves some out. The sample consists of some 90,000 clones, 85% to 90% of them appearing once. For these receptors, no antigen is known. The material was unstimulated CD4+ T cells sorted from spleen or lymph node cells, obtained before intestinal transplant. These TCRs come from a human donor who received an intestinal transplant.

The chain employs TRBV19 and TRBJ1-2; 10 bases align to TRBD1. This CDR3 has 15 residues. The J segment lost 4 bases and the V segment lost 5 bases, leaving 7 bases of the junction unmatched. CDR1 and CDR2 from the germline V gene are LNHDA and SQIVND (reference sequence). The CDR3 reads CASSDPGQGTYGYTF. CDR3 bases: TGTGCCAGTAGTGATCCGGGACAGGGGACCTATGGCTACACCTTC.

The V call is TRBV28, the J call TRBJ1-1; D not resolved. The V gene's germline CDR1 is MDHEN and CDR2 SYDVKM. V was pared by 2 bases and J by 1 base, with 5 bases between. The CDR3 is 13 amino acids. The CDR3 protein is CASSLPWNTEAFF. CDR3 in DNA: TGTGCCAGCAGTTTACCGTGGAACACTGAAGCTTTCTTT.

V is TRBV7-8 and J is TRBJ2-7; D is undetermined. CDR1 is SGHVS, CDR2 FQNEAQ, per germline. Trimming took off 1 base at V and 6 bases at J, with 10 bases between the two ends. The CDR3 contains 13 residues. CDR3 loop: CASSLGLPLEQYF. CDR3 nucleotides: TGTGCCAGCAGCTTAGGTCTCCCTCTCGAGCAGTACTTC. The whole variable domain, filled in from reference TRBV7-8 and TRBJ2-7, reads GAGVSQSPRYKVAKRGQDVALRCDPISGHVSLFWYQQALGQGPEFLTYFQNEAQLDKSGLPSDRFFAERPEGSVSTLKIQRTQQEDSAVYLCASSLGLPLEQYFGPGTRLTVT.

The chain combines TRBV9 with TRBJ1-2; D may be TRBD1 (5 bases). The CDR3 has 16 residues. Germline CDR1 reads SGDLS; CDR2 reads YYNGEE. The V gene lost 1 base and the J gene lost 3 bases, with 16 bases spanning the gap. As DNA, the CDR3 is TGTGCCAGCAGCGTATCCGAGAGGGGAGGGGACTATGGCTACACCTTC. Translation: CASSVSERGGDYGYTF.

The J gene is TRBJ1-1, the V gene TRBV11-3, with D possibly TRBD1 on 5 matching bases. This CDR3 has 16 amino acids. Germline assignment: CDR1 SGHNT and CDR2 YENEEA. Trimming removed 1 base at V and 0 bases at J, with 12 bases between. The CDR3 nucleotides are TGTGCCAGCAGCTTAGGTGGGACTGGAATGAACACTGAAGCTTTCTTT. Its protein is CASSLGGTGMNTEAFF.

The chain employs TRBV19 and TRBJ1-5; D uncertain. CDR1 and CDR2 from the germline V gene are LNHDA and SQIVND (reference sequence). CDR3 length equals 15 residues. V was cut by 3 bases and J by 3 bases, with 12 bases left in between. The DNA of the CDR3 is TGTGCCAGTAGTATTCCGGGGAAGGCCAATCAGCCCCAGCATTTT. This gives the protein CASSIPGKANQPQHF.

This clone was seen just once. This rearrangement joins TRBV10-3 to TRBJ1-4; D possibly corresponds to TRBD1 (6 bases). CDR1 and CDR2 (germline): ENHRY, SYGVKD. This CDR3 comprises 16 residues. Trimming removed 3 bases at V and 0 bases at J, with 11 bases between. This CDR3 is CAISDRGDATNEKLFF. The CDR3 coding sequence is TGTGCCATCAGTGACAGGGGCGACGCAACTAATGAAAAACTGTTTTTT.

The chain couples TRBV5-1 to TRBJ2-3; 11 bases map to TRBD2. V shed 0 bases, J shed 4 bases, and the junction held 10 bases outside the gene matches. The CDR3 runs to 18 residues. Germline lookup yields CDR1 SGHRS and CDR2 YFSETQ. The CDR3 protein is CASSLGTSGRTLSDTQYF. DNA of the CDR3: TGCGCCAGCAGCTTGGGGACTAGCGGGCGGACCCTCTCAGATACGCAGTATTTT.

DNA for the CDR3: TGTGCCAGCAGCTTGGTGGGACTAGCGGCGCGCGATACGCAGTATTTT. It specifies CASSLVGLAARDTQYF. The chain couples TRBV5-4 to TRBJ2-3, with TRBD2 matching 11 bases. Germline V gene lookup returns CDR1 SGHNT and CDR2 YYREEE (reference sequence). The CDR3 covers 16 residues. V lost 0 bases, J lost 6 bases, and 6 bases stayed unmatched.

The V call is TRBV11-2, the J call TRBJ2-7, with D perhaps TRBD2 (6 bases). From germline, CDR1 is SGHAT and CDR2 FQNNGV. The CDR3 is made up of 19 amino acids. V lost 0 bases, J lost 2 bases, and 23 bases lay in between. In nucleotides, the CDR3 is TGTGCCAGCAGCTTAGAGACGGGACTTGCATCGCTGAGCGCCTACGAGCAGTACTTC. Protein: CASSLETGLASLSAYEQYF.

The chain employs TRBV7-6 and TRBJ2-7; 9 nucleotides align to TRBD1. Trimming at V came to 2 bases and at J to 4 bases, leaving 6 bases not matched to a gene. This CDR3 has 15 residues. Germline V CDR1 and CDR2: SGHVS, FNYEAQ. DNA for the CDR3: TGTGCCAGCAGCTTAACCACAGGGGGCAATTACGAGCAGTACTTC. It yields the protein CASSLTTGGNYEQYF. Filled out from reference TRBV7-6 and TRBJ2-7, the complete variable domain reads GAGVSQSPRYKVTKRGQDVALRCDPISGHVSLYWYRQALGQGPEFLTYFNYEAQQDKSGLPNDRFSAERPEGSISTLTIQRTEQRDSAMYRCASSLTTGGNYEQYFGPGTRLTVT.

The chain recombines TRBV12-5 with TRBJ2-4; 9 bases line up with TRBD2. The CDR3 spans 18 residues. V lost 2 bases, J lost 3 bases, and 11 bases stayed unmatched. CDR1 LGHNT and CDR2 FRNRAP come from the germline V gene. The CDR3 loop reads CASGLSSGGPGLKNIQYF. DNA for the CDR3: TGTGCTAGTGGTTTGAGTAGCGGGGGACCCGGGCTCAAAAACATTCAGTACTTC.

The chain has TRBV6-6 and TRBJ1-6, with TRBD1 as a possible D gene (5 bases). Trimming removed 5 bases at V and 0 bases at J, with 11 bases between. CDR3 size: 16 residues. CDR1 and CDR2 (germline): MNHNY, SVGAGI (reference sequence). The CDR3 spells CASSPDSFSYNSPLHF. In DNA, the CDR3 is TGTGCCAGCAGTCCTGACAGTTTCTCCTATAATTCACCCCTCCACTTT.